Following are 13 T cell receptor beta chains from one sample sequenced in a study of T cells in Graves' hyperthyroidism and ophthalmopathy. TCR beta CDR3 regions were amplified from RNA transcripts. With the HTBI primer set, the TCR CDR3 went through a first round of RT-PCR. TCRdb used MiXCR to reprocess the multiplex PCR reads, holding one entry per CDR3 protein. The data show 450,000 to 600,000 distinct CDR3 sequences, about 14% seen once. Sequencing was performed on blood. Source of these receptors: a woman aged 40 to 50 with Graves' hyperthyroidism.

CDR3 protein: CASSLASRGRVTGELFF. The CDR3 DNA reads TGTGCCAGCAGCTTAGCGAGTAGGGGGCGCGTCACCGGGGAGCTGTTTTTT. The genes are TRBV7-8 and TRBJ2-2; TRBD1 matches 7 bases. This CDR3 spans 17 amino acids. V lost 0 bases and J lost 4; bases outside the gene matches: 8. Per the germline V gene, CDR1 is SGHVS and CDR2 is FQNEAQ.

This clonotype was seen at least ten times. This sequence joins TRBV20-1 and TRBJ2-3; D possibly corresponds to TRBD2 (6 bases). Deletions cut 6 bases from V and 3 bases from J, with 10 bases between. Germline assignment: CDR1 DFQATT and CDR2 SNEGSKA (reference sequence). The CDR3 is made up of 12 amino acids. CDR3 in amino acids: CSAPGRTDTQYF. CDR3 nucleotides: TGCAGTGCGCCCGGGAGAACAGATACGCAGTATTTT.

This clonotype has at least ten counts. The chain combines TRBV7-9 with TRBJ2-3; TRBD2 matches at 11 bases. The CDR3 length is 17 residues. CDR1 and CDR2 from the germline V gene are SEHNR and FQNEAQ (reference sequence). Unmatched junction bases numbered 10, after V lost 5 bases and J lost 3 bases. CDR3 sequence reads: CASSPKYSGRETDTQYF. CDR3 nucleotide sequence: TGTGCCAGCAGCCCGAAATATAGCGGGAGGGAAACAGATACGCAGTATTTT.

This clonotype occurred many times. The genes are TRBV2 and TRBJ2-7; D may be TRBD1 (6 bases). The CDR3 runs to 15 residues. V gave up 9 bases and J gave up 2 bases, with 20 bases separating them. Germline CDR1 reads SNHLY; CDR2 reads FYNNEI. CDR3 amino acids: CASHDGQPATYEQYF. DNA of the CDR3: TGTGCCAGTCACGATGGACAGCCGGCCACCTACGAGCAGTACTTC.

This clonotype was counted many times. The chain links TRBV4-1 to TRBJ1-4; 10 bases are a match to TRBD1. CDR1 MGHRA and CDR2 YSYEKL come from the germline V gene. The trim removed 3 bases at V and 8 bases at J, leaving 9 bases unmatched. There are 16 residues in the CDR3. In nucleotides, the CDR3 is TGCGCCAGCAGCCAGGCCATCGGGACAGGGGACGAAAAACTGTTTTTT. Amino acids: CASSQAIGTGDEKLFF.

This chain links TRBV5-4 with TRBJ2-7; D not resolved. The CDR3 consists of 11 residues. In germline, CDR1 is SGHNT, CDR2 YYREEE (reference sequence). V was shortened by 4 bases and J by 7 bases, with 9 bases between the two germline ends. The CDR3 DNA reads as TGTGCCAGCAGCGTAACTGGGGAGCAGTACTTC. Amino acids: CASSVTGEQYF.

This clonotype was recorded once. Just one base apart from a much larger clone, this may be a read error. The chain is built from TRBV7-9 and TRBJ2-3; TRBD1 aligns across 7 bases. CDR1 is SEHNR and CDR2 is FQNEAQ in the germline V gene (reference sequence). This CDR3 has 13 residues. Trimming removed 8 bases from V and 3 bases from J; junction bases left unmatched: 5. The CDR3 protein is CASAVQGTDTQYF. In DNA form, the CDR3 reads TGTGCCAGCGCGGTACAGGGGACAGATACGCAGTATTTT.

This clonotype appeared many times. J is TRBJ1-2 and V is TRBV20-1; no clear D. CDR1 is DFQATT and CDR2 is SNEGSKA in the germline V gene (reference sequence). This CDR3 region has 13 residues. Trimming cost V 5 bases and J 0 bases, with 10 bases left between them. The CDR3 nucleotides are TGCAGTGCTTCTCCACCCACTAACTATGGCTACACCTTC. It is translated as CSASPPTNYGYTF.

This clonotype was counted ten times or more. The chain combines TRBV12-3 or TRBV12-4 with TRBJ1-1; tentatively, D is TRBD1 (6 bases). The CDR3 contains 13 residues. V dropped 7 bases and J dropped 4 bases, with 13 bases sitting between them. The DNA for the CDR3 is TGTGCCAGCAACAGGGTAGGGGGCACTGAAGCTTTCTTT. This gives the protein CASNRVGGTEAFF.

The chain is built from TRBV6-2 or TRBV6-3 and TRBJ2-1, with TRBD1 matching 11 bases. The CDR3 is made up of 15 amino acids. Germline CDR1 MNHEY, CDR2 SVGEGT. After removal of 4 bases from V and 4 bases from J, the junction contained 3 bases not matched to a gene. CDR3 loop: CASSWDRGRYNEQFF. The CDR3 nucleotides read TGTGCCAGCAGTTGGGACAGGGGGAGGTACAATGAGCAGTTCTTC.

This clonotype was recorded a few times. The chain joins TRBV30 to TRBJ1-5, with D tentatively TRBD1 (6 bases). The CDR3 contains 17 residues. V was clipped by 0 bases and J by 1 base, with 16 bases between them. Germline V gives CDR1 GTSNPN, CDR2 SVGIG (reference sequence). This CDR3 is CAWSVRHGGRSNQPQHF. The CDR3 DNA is TGTGCCTGGAGTGTAAGGCATGGGGGGCGAAGCAATCAGCCCCAGCATTTT.

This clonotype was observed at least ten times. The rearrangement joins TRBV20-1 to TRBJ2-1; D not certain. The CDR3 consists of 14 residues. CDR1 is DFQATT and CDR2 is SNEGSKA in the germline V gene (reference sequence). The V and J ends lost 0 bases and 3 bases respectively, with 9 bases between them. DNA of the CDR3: TGCAGTGCTAGAGATAATCGGCACTACAATGAGCAGTTCTTC. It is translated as CSARDNRHYNEQFF.

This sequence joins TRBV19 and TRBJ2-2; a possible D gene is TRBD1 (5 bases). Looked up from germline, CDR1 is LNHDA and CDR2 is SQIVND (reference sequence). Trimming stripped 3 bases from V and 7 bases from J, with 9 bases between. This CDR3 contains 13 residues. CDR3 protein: CASSIAGNGELFF. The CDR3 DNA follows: TGTGCCAGTAGTATCGCAGGGAACGGGGAGCTGTTTTTT. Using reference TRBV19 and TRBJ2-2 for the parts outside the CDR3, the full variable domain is DGGITQSPKYLFRKEGQNVTLSCEQNLNHDAMYWYRQDPGQGLRLIYYSQIVNDFQKGDIAEGYSVSREKKESFPLTVTSAQKNPTAFYLCASSIAGNGELFFGEGSRLTVL.